A single sample is the source of the 18 T cell receptor beta chains below, sequenced in a study of naive and memory T cell subsets (dated by TCRdb to the late 2010s). Libraries were built with UMI-ligation and nested PCR. The sequencing machine was an Illumina MiSeq. The beta constant-region primer was an equimolar mix of two oligonucleotides covering both TRBC1 and TRBC2. TCRdb took the public reads, trimmed them with fastp at Q25, ran MiXCR for clone calling and kept in-frame beta chains. Rows merge per CDR3 protein into single entries with the most common DNA and genes. Across this sample there are some 87,000 distinct CDR3 sequences, with 6% to 7.5% seen only once. The leading ten clones occupy about 1.6% of the sample. Material for sequencing was central memory CD4+ T cells from blood. The sample's cell subset or site label is to be understood as: central memory, CD45RA- CD27+. These receptors were obtained from a human donor in good health.

The chain links TRBV4-1 to TRBJ2-1, with 12 bases that match TRBD2. This CDR3 spans 17 amino acids. The junction had 13 bases not matched to a gene; V was cut back by 3 bases and J by 10 bases. Germline V gives CDR1 MGHRA, CDR2 YSYEKL. For the CDR3, the DNA is TGCGCCAGCAGCCAGCCGAGGACTAGCGGGATGACTGAGGAGCAGTTCTTC. Protein sequence: CASSQPRTSGMTEEQFF.

Ten or more counts support this clonotype. CDR3 sequence reads: CATSDRWEQFF. As DNA, the CDR3 is TGTGCCACCAGTGACCGTTGGGAGCAGTTCTTC. V and J are TRBV24-1 and TRBJ2-1, with unresolved D. CDR1 is KGHDR, CDR2 SFDVKD, per germline. This CDR3 is 11 amino acids long. With 4 bases removed from V and 10 bases from J, the gap between germline ends came to 7 bases.

This clonotype was seen repeatedly, ten times or more. This chain links TRBV5-1 with TRBJ2-6; possibly TRBD1 for D (5 bases). The V end was cut by 5 bases, the J end by 4 bases, with 7 bases between. The CDR3 consists of 13 residues. CDR1 is SGHRS, CDR2 YFSETQ, per germline. CDR3 loop: CASRTAGANVLTF. The CDR3 coding sequence is TGCGCCAGCAGGACAGCCGGGGCCAACGTCCTGACTTTC.

This clonotype was detected many times. The genes are TRBV14 and TRBJ1-1; 7 bases are a match to TRBD1. The germline CDR1 and CDR2 sequences are SGHDN and FVKESK. V dropped 0 bases and J dropped 9; count of bases not matched to a gene: 4. The CDR3 is 13 residues long. For the CDR3, the DNA is TGTGCCAGCAGCCAAGAGCCGGGACAGAAAGCTTTCTTT. Its protein is CASSQEPGQKAFF.

This clonotype has ten or more counts. This rearrangement joins TRBV12-3 or TRBV12-4 to TRBJ2-1, with 9 bases lining up with TRBD1. V trimming: 5 bases; J trimming: 7 bases; junction bases outside the gene matches: 6. The CDR3 runs to 14 residues. CDR3 bases: TGTGCCAGCAGTCCACGAGACAGGGGGAATGAGCAGTTCTTC. Residues: CASSPRDRGNEQFF.

In its sample, this clonotype was seen many times. V gene TRBV6-2 or TRBV6-3 combines with J gene TRBJ1-2; 9 bases are a match to TRBD1. The V gene's germline CDR1 is MNHEY and CDR2 SVGEGT. The CDR3 has 15 amino acids. The J segment lost 4 bases and the V segment lost 5 bases, leaving 8 bases of the junction unmatched. CDR3 residues: CASSLPGQGSYGYTF. The DNA of the CDR3 is TGTGCCAGCAGTCTGCCCGGACAGGGGAGCTATGGCTACACCTTC.

V usage is TRBV20-1 and J usage is TRBJ2-3, with 11 positions matching TRBD2. V trimming: 6 bases; J trimming: 6 bases; junction bases outside the gene matches: 8. CDR3 length: 14 amino acids. The germline V gene encodes CDR1 DFQATT and CDR2 SNEGSKA (reference sequence). The CDR3 bases are TGCAGTGCCGAAGTACTAGCGGGAGTGGATACGCAGTATTTT. Translation: CSAEVLAGVDTQYF.

The J gene is TRBJ2-2, the V gene TRBV18, with 9 bases identical to TRBD2. CDR1 is KGHSH and CDR2 is LQKENI in the germline V gene. The CDR3 is 16 residues long. V lost 5 bases to trimming and J lost 0 bases; unmatched junction nucleotides: 4. The CDR3 coding sequence is TGTGCCAGCTCATTCGCTAGCGGGGCGAACACCGGGGAGCTGTTTTTT. This encodes CASSFASGANTGELFF.

This clonotype was counted only a few times. V and J are TRBV20-1 and TRBJ1-6, with D uncertain. Trimming took off 0 bases at V and 0 bases at J, with 12 bases between the two ends. Germline V gene sequence: CDR1 DFQATT, CDR2 SNEGSKA (reference sequence). The CDR3 has 17 residues. The DNA of the CDR3 is TGCAGTGCTAGAGATCCGGCGCGTAGCTCCTATAATTCACCCCTCCACTTT. Its protein is CSARDPARSSYNSPLHF.

This clonotype was counted only a few times. The genes are TRBV18 and TRBJ2-5; D is unresolved. CDR1 and CDR2 from the germline V gene are KGHSH and LQKENI. CDR3 length: 15 residues. V lost 3 bases to trimming and J lost 5 bases, with 16 bases between them. The CDR3 region has the DNA TGTGCCAGCTCACCCCATCCTTCGAGTTGGGAGACCCAGTACTTC. Protein: CASSPHPSSWETQYF.

This clonotype appeared a few times. V usage is TRBV4-2 and J usage is TRBJ1-2; possibly TRBD1 for D (5 bases). This CDR3 spans 16 amino acids. Germline CDR1 LGHNA, CDR2 YNFKEQ. Trimming pared 2 bases from V and 4 bases from J, leaving 17 bases between. CDR3 bases: TGTGCCAGCAGCCAACTGAGCCAGGGAATCGGCTATGGCTACACCTTC. It translates to CASSQLSQGIGYGYTF.

This clonotype appeared many times. The junction differs from germline at one of its ends, possibly a read error. This sequence joins TRBV12-3 or TRBV12-4 and TRBJ1-5; 7 nucleotides align to TRBD1. The length of the CDR3 is 14 residues. This CDR3 is CASSLQGGIQAQHF. CDR3 DNA: TGTGCCAGCAGTTTACAGGGGGGCATTCAGGCCCAGCATTTT.

This sequence joins TRBV20-1 and TRBJ2-1; 12 bases fit TRBD2. The ends lost 0 bases at V and 4 bases at J; junction bases unmatched: 4. Per the germline V gene, CDR1 is DFQATT and CDR2 is SNEGSKA (reference sequence). The CDR3 consists of 16 residues. This chain's CDR3 is CSARDLLAGGYNEQFF. CDR3 sequence (DNA): TGCAGTGCTAGAGATTTACTAGCGGGAGGTTACAATGAGCAGTTCTTC.

The V call is TRBV12-3 or TRBV12-4, the J call TRBJ2-1; D is perhaps TRBD2 (6 bases). The CDR3 is made up of 14 amino acids. Trimming pared 6 bases from V and 6 bases from J, leaving 15 bases between. The CDR3 loop reads CASRSGSGPNEQFF. CDR3 bases: TGTGCCAGCAGGTCCGGGAGTGGCCCCAATGAGCAGTTCTTC.

The chain combines TRBV6-1 with TRBJ1-1; possible D gene TRBD1, 5 bases. Germline CDR1 reads MNHNS; CDR2 reads SASEGT. This CDR3 is 14 amino acids long. V lost 6 bases, J lost 1 base, and 12 bases lay in between. CDR3 amino acids: CASRAVGPNTEAFF. The CDR3 region has the DNA TGTGCCAGCAGGGCCGTGGGGCCGAACACTGAAGCTTTCTTT.

This clonotype was counted at least ten times. The chain links TRBV29-1 to TRBJ1-2, with D possibly matching TRBD1 (5 bases). With 5 bases removed from V and 2 bases from J, the gap between germline ends came to 18 bases. Per the germline V gene, CDR1 is SQVTM and CDR2 is ANQGSEA. CDR3 length: 15 amino acids. This CDR3 reads CSVQGSDGRNYGYTF. The DNA for the CDR3 is TGCAGCGTTCAGGGAAGTGATGGGAGGAACTATGGCTACACCTTC.

This clonotype was found many times. J is TRBJ1-1 and V is TRBV18; unclear D gene. Germline V gene lookup returns CDR1 KGHSH and CDR2 LQKENI. This CDR3 region has 14 residues. V lost 4 bases and J lost 0, with 9 bases in between. For the CDR3, the DNA is TGTGCCAGCTCACTCGACATGATGAACACTGAAGCTTTCTTT. Translation gives CASSLDMMNTEAFF.

This clonotype has only a few counts. The rearrangement links TRBV20-1 to TRBJ1-1; D ambiguous. CDR3 length: 11 residues. Germline CDR1 reads DFQATT; CDR2 reads SNEGSKA (reference sequence). The CDR3 DNA follows: TGCAGGGCGAGCGGTGGCACTGAAGCTTTCTTT. Amino acids: CRASGGTEAFF.